A single sample is the source of the 2 T cell receptor beta chains below, sequenced in a study of T cells after yellow fever vaccination. TCRdb recomputed calls from the 5' RACE reads with MiXCR, one row per CDR3 protein. This sample carries about 340,000 distinct CDR3 sequences, roughly an eighth of them seen once, and the ten largest clones take roughly 3%. The source material was CD4+ T cells sorted from PBMCs, sampled 15 days after the yellow fever booster vaccination. Source of these receptors: a man between 18 and 29 years old who received the YFV17D yellow fever vaccine.

The sample holds many counts of this clonotype. The V gene is TRBV24-1, the J gene TRBJ2-1; perhaps TRBD1 as D (6 bases). Germline V lookup: CDR1 KGHDR, CDR2 SFDVKD. Between the trimmed V and J ends, which lost 5 bases and 7 bases, there was a span of 8 bases. The CDR3 runs to 12 residues. As DNA, the CDR3 is TGTGCCACCAGTGCACAGGGAAATGAGCAGTTCTTC. Amino acids: CATSAQGNEQFF.

In this sample, this clonotype turned up a few times. The gene calls are TRBV7-6 and TRBJ1-4; the D gene is possibly TRBD1 (5 bases). Germline lookup yields CDR1 SGHVS and CDR2 FNYEAQ. V was clipped by 5 bases and J by 4 bases, with 11 bases between them. The CDR3 runs 14 residues. CDR3 DNA sequence: TGTGCCAGCAGCCTGGGACGGGGTAATGAAAAACTGTTTTTT. Protein sequence: CASSLGRGNEKLFF.